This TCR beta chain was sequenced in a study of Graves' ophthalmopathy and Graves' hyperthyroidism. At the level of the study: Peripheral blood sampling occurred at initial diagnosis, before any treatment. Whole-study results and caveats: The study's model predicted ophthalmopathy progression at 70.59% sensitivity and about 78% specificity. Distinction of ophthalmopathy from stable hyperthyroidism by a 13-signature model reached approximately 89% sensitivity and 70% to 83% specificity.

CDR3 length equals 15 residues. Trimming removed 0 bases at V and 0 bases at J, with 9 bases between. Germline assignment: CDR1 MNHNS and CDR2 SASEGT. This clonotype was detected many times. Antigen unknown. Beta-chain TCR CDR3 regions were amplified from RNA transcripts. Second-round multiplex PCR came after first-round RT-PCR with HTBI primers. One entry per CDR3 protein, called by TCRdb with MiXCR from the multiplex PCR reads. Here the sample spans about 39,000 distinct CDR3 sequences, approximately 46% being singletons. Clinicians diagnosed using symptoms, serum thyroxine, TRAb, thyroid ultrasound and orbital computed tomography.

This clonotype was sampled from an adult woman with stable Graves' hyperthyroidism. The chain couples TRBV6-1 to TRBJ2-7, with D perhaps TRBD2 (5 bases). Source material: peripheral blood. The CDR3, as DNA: TGTGCCAGCAGTGAAGCGACCACTAGCTCCTACGAGCAGTACTTC. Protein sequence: CASSEATTSSYEQYF.